The subject of this entry is one T cell receptor beta chain. Its specificity is unknown. V was pared by 4 bases and J by 5 bases, with 11 bases of the junction left unmatched. This CDR3 has 15 residues. In germline, CDR1 is SGHTA, CDR2 FQGTGA. The data were taken from a study of T cell responses to AZD1222 COVID-19 vaccine. Study-wide results and limits: No repertoire was sampled before or during the peak T cell response, only after it. Unmutated variant regions are reportedly targeted by nearly half of spike-specific TCRs.

Here immunoSEQ multiplex PCR was the method, and the copy in TCRdb shows in-frame clones only, minus some. The data contain around 70,000 clones, about nine tenths of them singletons. The rearrangement links TRBV7-3 to TRBJ2-7, with 7 nucleotides matching TRBD2. The clonotype originates from an adult in good health. The starting material was peripheral blood, obtained on day 0 of AZD1222 vaccination. In DNA, the CDR3 is TGTGCCAGCAGCTCAAAGCGGGGAAAGGGCGACGAGCAGTACTTC. This translates into CASSSKRGKGDEQYF.